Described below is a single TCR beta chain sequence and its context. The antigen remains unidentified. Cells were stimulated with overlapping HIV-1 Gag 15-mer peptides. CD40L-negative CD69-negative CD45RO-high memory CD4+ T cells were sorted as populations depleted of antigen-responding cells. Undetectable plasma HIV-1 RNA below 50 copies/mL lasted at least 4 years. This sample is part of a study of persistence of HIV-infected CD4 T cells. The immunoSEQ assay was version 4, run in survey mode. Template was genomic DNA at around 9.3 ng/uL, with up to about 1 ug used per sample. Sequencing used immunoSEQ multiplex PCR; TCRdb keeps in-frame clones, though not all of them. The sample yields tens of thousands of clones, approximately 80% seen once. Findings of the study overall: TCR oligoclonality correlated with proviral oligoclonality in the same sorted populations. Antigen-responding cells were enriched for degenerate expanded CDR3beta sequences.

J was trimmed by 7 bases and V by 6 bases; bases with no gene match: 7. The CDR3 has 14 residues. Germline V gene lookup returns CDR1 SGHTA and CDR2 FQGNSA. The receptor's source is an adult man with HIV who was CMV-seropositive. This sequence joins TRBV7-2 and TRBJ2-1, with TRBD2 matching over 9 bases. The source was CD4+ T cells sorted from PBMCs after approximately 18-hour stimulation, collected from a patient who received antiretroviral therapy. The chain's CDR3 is CASRLAGQANEQFF. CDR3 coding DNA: TGTGCCAGCAGACTAGCGGGCCAAGCGAATGAGCAGTTCTTC.